A single sample is the source of the 13 T cell receptor beta chains below, sequenced in a study of T cells in Graves' hyperthyroidism and ophthalmopathy. TCR beta CDR3 sequences were amplified from RNA transcripts. First-round RT-PCR with HTBI primers amplified the TCR CDR3 region. One entry per CDR3 protein, called by TCRdb with MiXCR from the multiplex PCR reads. The sample holds 250,000 to 350,000 distinct CDR3 sequences, approximately 20% seen once. The source material was blood. The source is a man aged 25 to 45 with Graves' ophthalmopathy.

V gene TRBV6-4 combines with J gene TRBJ2-3; D perhaps matches TRBD1 (6 bases). Germline lookup yields CDR1 MRHNA and CDR2 SNTAGT. Trimming took 2 bases from V and 4 from J, leaving 13 bases between them. CDR3 size: 15 residues. The CDR3 DNA reads TGTGCCAGCAGTGACGGATCAGGGGCAGCAGATACGCAGTATTTT. Encoded protein: CASSDGSGAADTQYF.

The sample holds a few counts of this clonotype. The J gene is TRBJ1-6, the V gene TRBV5-1; D is unclear. CDR1 and CDR2 from the germline V gene are SGHRS and YFSETQ. V lost 4 bases to trimming and J lost 7 bases, with 12 bases between them. This CDR3 is 14 amino acids long. The CDR3 is CASSPGSGNSPLHF. Here the CDR3 DNA reads TGCGCCAGCAGCCCAGGCTCGGGGAATTCACCCCTCCACTTT.

This clonotype turned up a few times. The CDR3 region is CASRIQGFNSPLHF. The CDR3 nucleotides read TGTGCCAGCAGGATACAGGGGTTCAATTCACCCCTCCACTTT. The rearrangement joins TRBV28 to TRBJ1-6, with 7 nucleotides matching TRBD1. The length of the CDR3 is 14 residues. The germline gives CDR1 MDHEN, CDR2 SYDVKM. The ends lost 6 bases at V and 7 bases at J; junction bases unmatched: 6.

This clonotype was picked up many times. The gene calls are TRBV11-2 and TRBJ2-3, with 13 bases fitting TRBD2. Germline V gene data show CDR1 as SGHAT and CDR2 as FQNNGV. CDR3 length: 15 amino acids. The V and J ends lost 5 bases and 4 bases, in that order; junction bases with no gene match: 3. CDR3 amino acids: CASSATSGRADTQYF. The CDR3 nucleotides are TGTGCCAGCAGCGCTACTAGCGGGAGGGCAGATACGCAGTATTTT.

Comment on this clonotype: This is likely a read error, given that the CDR3 carries no conserved phenylalanine or tryptophan at its end. V gene TRBV2 combines with J gene TRBJ1-1; D is unresolved. The length of the CDR3 is 13 residues. The germline V gene has CDR1 SNHLY and CDR2 FYNNEI. V lost 6 bases to trimming and J lost 1 base, with 9 bases between them. CDR3 amino acids: CASRAEGNTEAFL. CDR3 sequence (DNA): TGTGCCAGCAGGGCGGAGGGGAACACTGAAGCTTTCCTT.

This sequence joins TRBV27 and TRBJ2-1; TRBD1 matches at 8 bases. The V gene end was trimmed by 6 bases and the J gene end by 0 bases; junction bases not matched to a gene: 7. This CDR3 comprises 16 residues. CDR1 and CDR2 (germline): MNHEY, SMNVEV (reference sequence). The CDR3 nucleotides are TGTGCCAGCAGGGTACAGGGGGTCTTCTCCTACAATGAGCAGTTCTTC. It is translated as CASRVQGVFSYNEQFF.

On this clonotype itself: A much larger clone sits a single nucleotide away, making a read error possible. The CDR3 nucleotides are TGTGTCAGCTTGGACAGCCACTCAACTAATGAAAAACTGTTTTTT. It yields the protein CVSLDSHSTNEKLFF. This chain links TRBV2 with TRBJ1-4, with a possible D match to TRBD1 (6 bases). Germline V gene sequence: CDR1 SNHLY, CDR2 FYNNEI. The CDR3 is 15 residues long. The variable domain in full, with the rest retrieved from reference TRBV2 and TRBJ1-4, is EPEVTQTPSHQVTQMGQEVILRCVPISNHLYFYWYRQILGQKVEFLVSFYNNEISEKSEIFDDQFSVERPDGSNFTLKIRSTKLEDSAMYFCVSLDSHSTNEKLFFGSGTQLSVL.

A remark on this clonotype: A much larger clone sits a single nucleotide away, making a read error possible. The chain joins TRBV6-2 or TRBV6-3 to TRBJ1-2; 9 nucleotides agree with TRBD1. The CDR3 is 13 amino acids. After removal of 2 bases from V and 8 bases from J, the junction contained 3 bases not matched to a gene. In germline, CDR1 is MNHEY, CDR2 SVGEGT. CDR3 nucleotide sequence: TGTGCCAGCAGTTACGGGACAGGGTTAGGCTACACCTTC. It is translated as CASSYGTGLGYTF.

This clonotype was counted only a few times. V is TRBV19 and J is TRBJ2-7, with D possibly called TRBD1 or TRBD2 (6 bases each). Trimming shortened V by 3 bases and J by 5 bases, and 17 bases separated the two germline ends. The CDR3 runs to 15 residues. In germline, CDR1 is LNHDA, CDR2 SQIVND (reference sequence). The CDR3 DNA follows: TGTGCCAGTAGTATCACAGGGAGGTCTGTCCACGAGCAGTACTTC. As protein: CASSITGRSVHEQYF.

The chain carries TRBV7-8 and TRBJ2-7; 9 bases agree with TRBD2. The V gene's germline CDR1 is SGHVS and CDR2 FQNEAQ. This CDR3 region has 16 residues. Trimming removed 5 bases from V and 0 bases from J; junction bases left unmatched: 8. The CDR3 sequence is CASSPAASGVSYEQYF. The DNA of the CDR3 is TGTGCCAGCAGCCCAGCGGCTAGCGGGGTCTCCTACGAGCAGTACTTC.

This clonotype was counted ten times or more. CDR3 in DNA: TGTGCCAGCAGCCTTGAAGGCCGGAATGAGCAGTTCTTC. Translation: CASSLEGRNEQFF. The chain carries TRBV2 and TRBJ2-1; D remains unclear. The V gene's germline CDR1 is SNHLY and CDR2 FYNNEI. The CDR3 spans 13 residues. V was trimmed by 6 bases and J by 7 bases, leaving 13 bases between them.

This clonotype was counted a few times. The J gene is TRBJ2-2, the V gene TRBV5-1; 7 bases agree with TRBD2. Unmatched junction bases numbered 5, after V lost 2 bases and J lost 4 bases. CDR1 is SGHRS and CDR2 is YFSETQ in the germline V gene. The CDR3 runs to 15 residues. The CDR3 nucleotides are TGCGCCAGCAGCTTACTAGCGAAGGGCACCGGGGAGCTGTTTTTT. Protein product: CASSLLAKGTGELFF.

This clonotype has at least ten counts. CDR3 amino acids: CASSNPDDTHEQYF. The DNA for the CDR3 is TGTGCCAGCAGCAATCCAGATGATACCCACGAGCAGTACTTC. The chain combines TRBV12-3 or TRBV12-4 with TRBJ2-7; no definite D call. This CDR3 has 14 amino acids. The V end was cut by 6 bases, the J end by 5 bases, with 17 bases between.